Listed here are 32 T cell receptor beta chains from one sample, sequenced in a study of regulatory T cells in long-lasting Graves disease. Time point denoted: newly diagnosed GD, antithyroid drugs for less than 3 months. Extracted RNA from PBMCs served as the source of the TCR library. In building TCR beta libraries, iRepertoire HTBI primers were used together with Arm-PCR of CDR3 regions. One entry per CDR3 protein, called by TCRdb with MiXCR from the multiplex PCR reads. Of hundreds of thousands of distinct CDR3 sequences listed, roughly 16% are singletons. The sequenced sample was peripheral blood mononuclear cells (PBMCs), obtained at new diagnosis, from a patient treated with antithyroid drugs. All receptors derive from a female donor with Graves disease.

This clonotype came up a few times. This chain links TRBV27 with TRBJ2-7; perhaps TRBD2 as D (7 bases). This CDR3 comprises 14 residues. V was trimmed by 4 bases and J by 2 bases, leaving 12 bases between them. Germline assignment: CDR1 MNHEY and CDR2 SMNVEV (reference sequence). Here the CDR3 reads CASSSRGGTYEQYF. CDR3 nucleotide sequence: TGTGCCAGCAGTTCGAGGGGGGGGACCTACGAGCAGTACTTC.

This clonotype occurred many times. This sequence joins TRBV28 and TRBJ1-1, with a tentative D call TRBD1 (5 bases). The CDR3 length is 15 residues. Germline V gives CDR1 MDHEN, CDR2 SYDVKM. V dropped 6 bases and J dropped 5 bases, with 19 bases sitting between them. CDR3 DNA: TGTGCCAGCAGATTCCCGATCGGGGGGGGGACTGAAGCTTTCTTT. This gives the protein CASRFPIGGGTEAFF.

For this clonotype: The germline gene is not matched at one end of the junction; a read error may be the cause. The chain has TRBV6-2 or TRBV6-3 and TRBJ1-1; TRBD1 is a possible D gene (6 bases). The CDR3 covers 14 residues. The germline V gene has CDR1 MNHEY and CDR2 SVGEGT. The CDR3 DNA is TGTGCCAGCAGTTATCGGGGGCAGAACACTGGAGCTTTCTTT. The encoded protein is CASSYRGQNTGAFF.

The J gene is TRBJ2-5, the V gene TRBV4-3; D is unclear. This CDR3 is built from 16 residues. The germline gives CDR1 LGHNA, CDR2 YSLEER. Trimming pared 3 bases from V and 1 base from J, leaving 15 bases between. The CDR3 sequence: CASSQGNSYLQETQYF. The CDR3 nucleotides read TGCGCCAGCAGCCAGGGAAACAGTTATCTCCAAGAGACCCAGTACTTC.

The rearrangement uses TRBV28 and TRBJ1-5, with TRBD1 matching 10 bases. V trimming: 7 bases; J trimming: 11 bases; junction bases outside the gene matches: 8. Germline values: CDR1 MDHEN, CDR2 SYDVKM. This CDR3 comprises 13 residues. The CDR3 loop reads CASTRDRGRAQHF. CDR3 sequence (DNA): TGTGCCAGCACCAGGGACAGGGGTCGGGCCCAGCATTTT.

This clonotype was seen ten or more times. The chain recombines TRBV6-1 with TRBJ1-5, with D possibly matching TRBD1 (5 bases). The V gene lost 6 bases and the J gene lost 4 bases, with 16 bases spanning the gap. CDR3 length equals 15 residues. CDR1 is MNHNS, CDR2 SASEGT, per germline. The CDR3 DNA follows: TGTGCCAGCAGGATACACCGGGACGGGAATCAGCCCCAGCATTTT. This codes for CASRIHRDGNQPQHF.

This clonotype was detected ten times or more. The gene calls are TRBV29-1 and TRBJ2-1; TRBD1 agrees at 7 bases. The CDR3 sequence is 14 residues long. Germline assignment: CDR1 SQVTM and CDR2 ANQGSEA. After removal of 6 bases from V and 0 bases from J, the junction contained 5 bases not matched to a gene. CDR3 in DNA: TGCAGCGTGACAGGGCTCAGCTCCTACAATGAGCAGTTCTTC. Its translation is CSVTGLSSYNEQFF.

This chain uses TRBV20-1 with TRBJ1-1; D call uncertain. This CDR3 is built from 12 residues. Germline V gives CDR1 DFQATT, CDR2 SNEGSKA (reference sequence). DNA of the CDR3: TGCACTAGAAGCAAAATGAACACTGAAGCTTTCTTT. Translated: CTRSKMNTEAFF.

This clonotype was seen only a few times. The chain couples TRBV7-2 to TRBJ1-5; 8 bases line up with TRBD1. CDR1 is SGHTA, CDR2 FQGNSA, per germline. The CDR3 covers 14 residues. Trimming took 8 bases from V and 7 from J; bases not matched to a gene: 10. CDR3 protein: CASGRTGLGQPQHF. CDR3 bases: TGTGCCAGCGGCCGGACAGGGCTCGGACAGCCCCAGCATTTT.

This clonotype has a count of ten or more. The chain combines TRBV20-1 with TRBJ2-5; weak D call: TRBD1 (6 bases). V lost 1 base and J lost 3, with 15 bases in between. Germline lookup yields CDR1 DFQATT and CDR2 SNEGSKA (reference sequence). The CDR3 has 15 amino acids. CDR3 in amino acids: CSARVRGSWKETQYF. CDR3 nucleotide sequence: TGCAGTGCTAGAGTTAGGGGGAGTTGGAAAGAGACCCAGTACTTC.

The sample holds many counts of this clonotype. The CDR3: CASSFGWLNTEAFF. DNA of the CDR3: TGTGCCAGCAGCTTTGGGTGGTTGAACACTGAAGCTTTCTTT. The V call is TRBV13, the J call TRBJ1-1, with unresolved D. Looked up from germline, CDR1 is PRHDT and CDR2 is FYEKMQ (reference sequence). V gave up 3 bases and J gave up 0 bases, with 8 bases separating them. The CDR3 has 14 amino acids.

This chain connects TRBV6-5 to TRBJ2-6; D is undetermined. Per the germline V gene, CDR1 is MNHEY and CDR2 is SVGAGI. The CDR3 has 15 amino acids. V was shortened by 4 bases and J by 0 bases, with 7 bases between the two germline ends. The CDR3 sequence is CASSSRRSGANVLTF. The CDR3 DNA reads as TGTGCCAGCAGTTCCCGTCGCTCTGGGGCCAACGTCCTGACTTTC.

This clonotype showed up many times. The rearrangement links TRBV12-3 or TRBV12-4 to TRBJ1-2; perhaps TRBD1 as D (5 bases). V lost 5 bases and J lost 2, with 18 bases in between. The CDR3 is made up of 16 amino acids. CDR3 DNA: TGTGCCAGCAGTCCGCACACCACAGGACCAAACTATGGCTACACCTTC. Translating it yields CASSPHTTGPNYGYTF.

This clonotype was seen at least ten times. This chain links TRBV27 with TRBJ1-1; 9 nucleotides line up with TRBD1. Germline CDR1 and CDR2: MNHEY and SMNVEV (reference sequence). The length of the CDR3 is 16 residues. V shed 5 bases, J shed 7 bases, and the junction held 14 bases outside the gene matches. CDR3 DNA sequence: TGTGCCAGCAGTACTAAAGACAGGGGGAAACAAGTTGAAGCTTTCTTT. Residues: CASSTKDRGKQVEAFF.

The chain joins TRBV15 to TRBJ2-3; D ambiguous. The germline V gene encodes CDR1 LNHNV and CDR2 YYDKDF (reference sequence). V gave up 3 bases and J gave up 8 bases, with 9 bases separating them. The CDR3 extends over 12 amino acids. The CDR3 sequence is CATSSPPGTQYF. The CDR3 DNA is TGTGCCACCAGCAGCCCACCGGGTACGCAGTATTTT.

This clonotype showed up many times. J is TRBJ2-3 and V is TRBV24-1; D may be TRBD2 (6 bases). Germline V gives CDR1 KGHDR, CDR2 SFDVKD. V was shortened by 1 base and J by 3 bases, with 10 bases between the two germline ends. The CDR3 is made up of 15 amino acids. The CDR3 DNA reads TGTGCCACCAGTGATTTTCGGGGAGGAACAGATACGCAGTATTTT. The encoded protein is CATSDFRGGTDTQYF.

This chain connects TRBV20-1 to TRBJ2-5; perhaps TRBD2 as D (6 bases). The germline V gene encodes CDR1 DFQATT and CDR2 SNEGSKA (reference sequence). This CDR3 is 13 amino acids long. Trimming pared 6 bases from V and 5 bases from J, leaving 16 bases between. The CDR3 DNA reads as TGCAGTGCCCAAAGCGGGTCAGGGGAGACCCAGTACTTC. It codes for CSAQSGSGETQYF.

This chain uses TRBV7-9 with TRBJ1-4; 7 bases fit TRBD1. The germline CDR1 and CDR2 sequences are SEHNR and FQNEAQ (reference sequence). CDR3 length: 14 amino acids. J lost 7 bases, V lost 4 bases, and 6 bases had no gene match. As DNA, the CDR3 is TGTGCCAGCAGCTCACAGGGGTGGGTTGAAAAACTGTTTTTT. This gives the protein CASSSQGWVEKLFF.

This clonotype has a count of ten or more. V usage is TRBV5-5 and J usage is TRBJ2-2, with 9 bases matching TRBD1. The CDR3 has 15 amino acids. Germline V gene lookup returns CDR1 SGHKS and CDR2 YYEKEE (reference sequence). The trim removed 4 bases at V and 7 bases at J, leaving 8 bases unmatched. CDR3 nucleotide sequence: TGTGCCAGCAGCGCTGCGGGACAGGGAAACGGGGAGCTGTTTTTT. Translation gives CASSAAGQGNGELFF.

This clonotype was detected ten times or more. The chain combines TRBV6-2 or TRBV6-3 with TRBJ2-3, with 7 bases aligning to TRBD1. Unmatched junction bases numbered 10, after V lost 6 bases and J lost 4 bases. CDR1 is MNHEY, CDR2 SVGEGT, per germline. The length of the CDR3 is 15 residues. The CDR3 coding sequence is TGTGCCAGCAGCTTCGGGACAGTGAGAGCAGATACGCAGTATTTT. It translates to CASSFGTVRADTQYF.

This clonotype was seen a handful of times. CDR3 sequence reads: CASSIVDSMNTEAFF. The CDR3 DNA sequence: TGTGCCAGTAGTATAGTAGACAGCATGAACACTGAAGCTTTCTTT. The chain couples TRBV19 to TRBJ1-1, with D perhaps TRBD1 (5 bases). The V gene lost 1 base and the J gene lost 0 bases, with 9 bases spanning the gap. This CDR3 spans 15 amino acids. CDR1 is LNHDA, CDR2 SQIVND, per germline (reference sequence). The full variable domain, completed using reference TRBV19 and TRBJ1-1, is DGGITQSPKYLFRKEGQNVTLSCEQNLNHDAMYWYRQDPGQGLRLIYYSQIVNDFQKGDIAEGYSVSREKKESFPLTVTSAQKNPTAFYLCASSIVDSMNTEAFFGQGTRLTVV.

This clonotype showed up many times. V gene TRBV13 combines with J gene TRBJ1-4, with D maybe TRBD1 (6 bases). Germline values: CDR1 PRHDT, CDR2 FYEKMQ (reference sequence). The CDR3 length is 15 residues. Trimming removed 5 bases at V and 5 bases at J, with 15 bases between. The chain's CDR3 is CASSARGGANEKLFF. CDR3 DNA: TGTGCCAGCAGCGCCCGGGGGGGCGCGAATGAAAAACTGTTTTTT.

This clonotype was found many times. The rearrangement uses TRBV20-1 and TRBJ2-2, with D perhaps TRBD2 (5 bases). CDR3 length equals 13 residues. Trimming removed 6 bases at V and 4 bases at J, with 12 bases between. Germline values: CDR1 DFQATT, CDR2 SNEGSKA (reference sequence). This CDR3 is CSAPMGSTGELFF. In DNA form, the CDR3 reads TGCAGTGCCCCAATGGGGAGCACCGGGGAGCTGTTTTTT.

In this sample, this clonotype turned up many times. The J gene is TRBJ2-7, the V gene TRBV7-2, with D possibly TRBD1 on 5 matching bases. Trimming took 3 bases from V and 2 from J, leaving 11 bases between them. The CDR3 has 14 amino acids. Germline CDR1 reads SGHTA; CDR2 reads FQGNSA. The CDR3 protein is CASSFGRAAYEQYF. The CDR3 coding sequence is TGTGCCAGCAGCTTCGGCAGGGCCGCCTACGAGCAGTACTTC.

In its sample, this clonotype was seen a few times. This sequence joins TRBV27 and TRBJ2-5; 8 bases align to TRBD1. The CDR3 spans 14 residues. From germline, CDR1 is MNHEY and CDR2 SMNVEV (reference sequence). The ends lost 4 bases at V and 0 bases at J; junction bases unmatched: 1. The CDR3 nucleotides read TGTGCCAGCAGTTACAGGGGGTACCAAGAGACCCAGTACTTC. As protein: CASSYRGYQETQYF.

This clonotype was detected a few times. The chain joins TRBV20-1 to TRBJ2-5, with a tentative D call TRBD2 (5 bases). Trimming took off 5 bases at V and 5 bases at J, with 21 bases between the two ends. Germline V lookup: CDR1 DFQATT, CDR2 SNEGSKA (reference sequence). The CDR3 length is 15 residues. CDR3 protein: CSAPLTPTRLETQYF. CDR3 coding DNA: TGCAGTGCTCCACTTACTCCAACTAGACTTGAGACCCAGTACTTC.

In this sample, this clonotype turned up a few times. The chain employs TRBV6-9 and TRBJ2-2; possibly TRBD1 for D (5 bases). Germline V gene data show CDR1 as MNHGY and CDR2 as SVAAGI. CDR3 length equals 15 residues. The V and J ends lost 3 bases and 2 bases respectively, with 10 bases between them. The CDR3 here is CASSYHRSNTGELFF. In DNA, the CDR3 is TGTGCCAGCAGTTACCACAGGAGTAACACCGGGGAGCTGTTTTTT.

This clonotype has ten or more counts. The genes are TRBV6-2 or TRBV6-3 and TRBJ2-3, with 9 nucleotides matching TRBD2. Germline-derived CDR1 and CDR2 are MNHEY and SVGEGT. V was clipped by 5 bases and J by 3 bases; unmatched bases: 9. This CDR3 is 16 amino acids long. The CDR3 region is CASSRPPGLATDTQYF. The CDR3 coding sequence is TGTGCCAGCAGTAGGCCGCCGGGACTAGCAACAGATACGCAGTATTTT.

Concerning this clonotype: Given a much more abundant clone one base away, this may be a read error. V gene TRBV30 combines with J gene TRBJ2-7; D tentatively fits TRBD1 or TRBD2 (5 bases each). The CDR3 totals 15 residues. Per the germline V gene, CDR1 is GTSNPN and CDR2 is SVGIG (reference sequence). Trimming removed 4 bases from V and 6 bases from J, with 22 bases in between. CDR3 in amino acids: CAWNDPSKVGAEQYF. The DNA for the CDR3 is TGTGCCTGGAACGACCCGAGCAAGGTCGGGGCCGAGCAGTACTTC. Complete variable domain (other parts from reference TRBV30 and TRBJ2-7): SQTIHQWPATLVQPVGSPLSLECTVEGTSNPNLYWYRQAAGRGLQLLFYSVGIGQISSEVPQNLSASRPQDRQFILSSKKLLLSDSGFYLCAWNDPSKVGAEQYFGPGTRLTVT.

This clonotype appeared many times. The CDR3 region is CASEAGEPAGTQYF. CDR3 DNA sequence: TGTGCCAGCGAAGCGGGCGAACCCGCCGGTACGCAGTATTTT. The V and J genes are TRBV7-9 and TRBJ2-3, with D possibly being TRBD2 (6 bases). Trimming left V 8 bases short and J 8 bases short, with 20 bases between. The germline gives CDR1 SEHNR, CDR2 FQNEAQ (reference sequence). This CDR3 is 14 amino acids long.

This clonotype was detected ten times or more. The CDR3 region has the DNA TGTGCCAGCAGTGAATTGCGGGATTCACCCCTCCACTTT. As protein: CASSELRDSPLHF. The chain combines TRBV2 with TRBJ1-6; D call uncertain. V lost 2 bases and J lost 8, with 7 bases in between. This CDR3 contains 13 residues. Germline values: CDR1 SNHLY, CDR2 FYNNEI.

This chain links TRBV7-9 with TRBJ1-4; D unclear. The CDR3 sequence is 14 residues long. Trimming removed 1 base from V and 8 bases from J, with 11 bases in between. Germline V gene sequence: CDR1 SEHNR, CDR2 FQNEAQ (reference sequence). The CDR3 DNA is TGTGCCAGCAGCTTAGACAAATCGAGGGAAAAACTGTTTTTT. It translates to CASSLDKSREKLFF.